The clone carrying this TCR beta chain has just a few counts. Its specificity is unknown. This specimen comes from a study of identical twins. Whole-study results and caveats: Those out-of-frame alpha sequences shared by twins showed an excess of low generation probability.

CDR1 is LGHNA and CDR2 is YSLEER in the germline V gene. The CDR3 has 15 residues. V lost 0 bases and J 8 bases, leaving 14 bases between the germline ends. TCRdb analysed the 5' RACE reads with MiXCR anew, one entry per CDR3 protein. The sample carries 230,000 or so distinct CDR3 sequences, 6.5% to 9.5% recorded once. This sample also belongs to another study, concerning yellow fever vaccine responses in identical twins.

The TCR comes from a young woman in good health. The chain has TRBV4-3 and TRBJ2-1; D not resolved. The sample taken for sequencing was CD8+ T cells sorted from blood. CDR3 DNA sequence: TGCGCCAGCAGCCAAGATCGGGTAGGGTCGGATGAGCAGTTCTTC. Protein sequence: CASSQDRVGSDEQFF.